What follows are 19 T cell receptor beta chains derived from one specimen sequenced in a study of CD8+ T cells in alopecia areata. RNA was extracted and reverse transcribed into cDNA as the sequencing template. The method was immunoSEQ multiplex PCR; TCRdb's version includes in-frame clones alone and lacks a portion of them. The sample has approximately 150,000 clones, roughly 60% seen once. Sample treatment: oral pan-JAK inhibitor, 5-10 mg twice daily. Sample: CD4+ T cells sorted from blood, taken at approximately week 55, from a patient treated with tofacitinib. Source of these receptors: a human donor with alopecia areata.

This clone was seen a handful of times. Written as DNA, the CDR3 is TGCGCCAGCAGCCAGGCTAGCGGGGGCCTCACAGATACGCAGTATTTT. It yields the protein CASSQASGGLTDTQYF. The chain links TRBV4-1 to TRBJ2-3, with 10 bases fitting TRBD2. With V trimmed by 3 bases and J by 2 bases, 5 bases remained unmatched. The CDR3 consists of 16 residues. Germline lookup yields CDR1 MGHRA and CDR2 YSYEKL.

This chain uses TRBV18 with TRBJ2-2, with D possibly TRBD1 on 5 matching bases. Trimming shortened V by 5 bases and J by 5 bases, and 12 bases separated the two germline ends. Germline CDR1 KGHSH, CDR2 LQKENI. The CDR3 is 14 residues long. CDR3 in amino acids: CASSKETGTGELFF. The CDR3 coding sequence is TGTGCCAGCTCAAAAGAAACAGGAACCGGGGAGCTGTTTTTT.

Comment on this clone: Additional DNA sequences in this sample encode the identical CDR3. The chain uses TRBV30 and TRBJ1-2; D gene ambiguous. CDR1 and CDR2 from the germline V gene are GTSNPN and SVGIG (reference sequence). The germline V and J ends were trimmed by 0 bases and 5 bases, with 7 bases remaining between them. The CDR3 spans 12 residues. For the CDR3, the DNA is TGTGCCTGGAGTGTAGGGCAGTATGGCTACACCTTC. Translating it yields CAWSVGQYGYTF.

The V and J genes are TRBV15 and TRBJ2-5; the D is unclear. This CDR3 has 15 amino acids. V dropped 0 bases and J dropped 1 base, with 9 bases sitting between them. Germline assignment: CDR1 LNHNV and CDR2 YYDKDF (reference sequence). CDR3 loop: CATSREFQLQETQYF. The CDR3 DNA sequence: TGTGCCACCAGCAGAGAATTCCAGCTCCAAGAGACCCAGTACTTC. The complete variable domain, with remaining parts taken from reference TRBV15 and TRBJ2-5, reads DAMVIQNPRYQVTQFGKPVTLSCSQTLNHNVMYWYQQKSSQAPKLLFHYYDKDFNNEADTPDNFQSRRPNTSFCFLDIRSPGLGDTAMYLCATSREFQLQETQYFGPGTRLLVL.

A single count supports this clone. The chain combines TRBV6-5 with TRBJ2-5, with no clear D. The length of the CDR3 is 15 residues. Per germline, CDR1 MNHEY and CDR2 SVGAGI. V was clipped by 6 bases and J by 3 bases, with 17 bases between them. CDR3 sequence: CASSSQLGREETQYF. The CDR3 DNA reads TGTGCCAGCAGCTCCCAGTTAGGACGAGAAGAGACCCAGTACTTC.

The J gene is TRBJ2-7, the V gene TRBV5-1, with D hard to call. This CDR3 region has 15 residues. V was clipped by 4 bases and J by 6 bases, with 20 bases between them. Germline assignment: CDR1 SGHRS and CDR2 YFSETQ. CDR3 DNA sequence: TGCGCCAGCAGCCCGGATGTACCATCCATTAGCGAGCAGTACTTC. Protein product: CASSPDVPSISEQYF.

The gene calls are TRBV19 and TRBJ2-6, with D maybe TRBD1 (6 bases). The V end was cut by 10 bases, the J end by 0 bases, with 13 bases between. This CDR3 contains 15 residues. The germline V gene has CDR1 LNHDA and CDR2 SQIVND (reference sequence). CDR3: CATRTAGSGANVLTF. The CDR3 DNA is TGTGCCACCAGGACAGCCGGCTCTGGGGCCAACGTCCTGACTTTC.

The chain employs TRBV2 and TRBJ2-1; D unresolved. The CDR3 sequence is 11 residues long. CDR1 is SNHLY and CDR2 is FYNNEI in the germline V gene. Trimming removed 4 bases at V and 9 bases at J, with 7 bases between. The CDR3 sequence is CASSGVLEQFF. Written as DNA, the CDR3 is TGTGCCAGCAGTGGGGTTCTTGAGCAGTTCTTC.

In regard to this clone: Within the sample, other DNA sequences also encode this same CDR3. This sequence joins TRBV5-1 and TRBJ1-1; 7 positions match TRBD1. CDR1 and CDR2 from the germline V gene are SGHRS and YFSETQ. J was trimmed by 3 bases and V by 0 bases; bases with no gene match: 2. This CDR3 spans 14 amino acids. CDR3 sequence (DNA): TGCGCCAGCAGCTTGGCAGGGGGTGACACTGAAGCTTTCTTT. Its protein is CASSLAGGDTEAFF.

In this sample, this clone turned up once. The chain employs TRBV9 and TRBJ1-2, with unresolved D. V lost 1 base to trimming and J lost 3 bases, with 7 bases between them. CDR1 and CDR2 from the germline V gene are SGDLS and YYNGEE. The CDR3 length is 13 residues. CDR3 in DNA: TGTGCCAGCAGCGTAACGTCCTACTATGGCTACACCTTC. As protein: CASSVTSYYGYTF.

This rearrangement joins TRBV5-1 to TRBJ2-5; perhaps TRBD2 as D (5 bases). Germline CDR1 SGHRS, CDR2 YFSETQ. CDR3 length: 16 amino acids. Trimming pared 6 bases from V and 1 base from J, leaving 19 bases between. The CDR3 sequence: CASTKTQSGTQETQYF. The CDR3 nucleotides are TGCGCCAGCACCAAGACTCAGAGCGGTACCCAAGAGACCCAGTACTTC. Combining the CDR3 with reference TRBV5-1 and TRBJ2-5 gives the whole variable domain KAGVTQTPRYLIKTRGQQVTLSCSPISGHRSVSWYQQTPGQGLQFLFEYFSETQRNKGNFPGRFSGRQFSNSRSEMNVSTLELGDSALYLCASTKTQSGTQETQYFGPGTRLLVL.

The rearrangement links TRBV30 to TRBJ1-5; D ambiguous. The CDR3 has 14 residues. V was clipped by 1 base and J by 4 bases, with 11 bases between them. Germline CDR1 GTSNPN, CDR2 SVGIG (reference sequence). The CDR3: CAWSGLDLNQPQHF. The CDR3, as DNA: TGTGCCTGGAGTGGGCTAGATTTAAATCAGCCCCAGCATTTT.

The J gene is TRBJ1-5, the V gene TRBV27, with D possibly TRBD1 on 6 matching bases. Germline CDR1 and CDR2: MNHEY and SMNVEV (reference sequence). Trimming removed 8 bases at V and 7 bases at J, with 21 bases between. The CDR3 consists of 15 residues. The CDR3 DNA is TGTGCCAGCGGTCTTGAGGGGGGGTTTGAGCAGCCCCAGCATTTT. It specifies CASGLEGGFEQPQHF.

The chain links TRBV30 to TRBJ2-2; 10 bases line up with TRBD2. CDR1 GTSNPN and CDR2 SVGIG come from the germline V gene (reference sequence). The trim removed 2 bases at V and 5 bases at J, leaving 5 bases unmatched. There are 15 residues in the CDR3. Here the CDR3 reads CAWSPPAGGTGELFF. CDR3 sequence (DNA): TGTGCCTGGAGTCCGCCAGCGGGGGGGACCGGGGAGCTGTTTTTT.

The chain employs TRBV20-1 and TRBJ2-1, with D perhaps matching TRBD2 (6 bases). CDR3 length equals 11 residues. V was trimmed by 6 bases and J by 9 bases, leaving 12 bases between them. Germline V CDR1 and CDR2: DFQATT, SNEGSKA (reference sequence). CDR3 nucleotide sequence: TGCAGTGCCGGGGAGGTTCTTGAGCAGTTCTTC. It translates to CSAGEVLEQFF.

For this clone: The sample holds other DNA sequences that translate to the same CDR3. The chain is built from TRBV18 and TRBJ2-5; D ambiguous. With 3 bases removed from V and 5 bases from J, the gap between germline ends came to 7 bases. Germline V gene data show CDR1 as KGHSH and CDR2 as LQKENI. The CDR3 length is 12 residues. The CDR3 sequence is CASSPAGETQYF. The CDR3 nucleotides are TGTGCCAGCTCACCTGCCGGCGAGACCCAGTACTTC.

This clone was detected only a few times. The V call is TRBV29-1, the J call TRBJ2-1, with D tentatively TRBD2 (5 bases). The germline CDR1 and CDR2 sequences are SQVTM and ANQGSEA. The CDR3 loop spans 12 amino acids. V was trimmed by 7 bases and J by 5 bases, leaving 12 bases between them. The CDR3 reads CSAHRENNEQFF. The CDR3 coding sequence is TGCAGCGCCCACCGGGAAAACAATGAGCAGTTCTTC.

This clone was recorded a few times. This CDR3 reads CSVEDTEAFF. DNA of the CDR3: TGCAGCGTTGAAGACACTGAAGCTTTCTTT. The V call is TRBV29-1, the J call TRBJ1-1; no reliable D call. Germline V gene data show CDR1 as SQVTM and CDR2 as ANQGSEA. This CDR3 has 10 amino acids. V was pared by 0 bases and J by 4 bases, with 0 bases between.

DNA of the CDR3: TGCAGCGTGTACGGGACAGGGAACACCGGGGAGCTGTTTTTT. It is translated as CSVYGTGNTGELFF. This chain links TRBV29-1 with TRBJ2-2; 8 nucleotides align to TRBD1. Germline CDR1 and CDR2: SQVTM and ANQGSEA. This CDR3 region has 14 residues. V lost 6 bases and J lost 1; bases outside the gene matches: 4.